Below, 30 T cell receptor beta chains from the same sample are listed, as sequenced in a study of post-analysis software for immune sequencing data. Notes on the study in general: Five TRBV segments, TRBV5-6, TRBV5-1 and TRBV20-1 among them, were found more frequent in patients than controls.

The antigens of these receptors remain unknown. TCR beta cDNA libraries had unique molecular identifiers. One entry per CDR3 protein results from TCRdb running MiXCR on the PCR reads. The sample lists hundreds of thousands of distinct CDR3 sequences, 25% to 30% occurring once. Sequencing was carried out using blood. The receptors shown here come from a girl aged 10-17 years with multiple sclerosis.

This chain links TRBV29-1 with TRBJ2-5, with D possibly being TRBD2 (6 bases). The CDR3 is 12 amino acids. Trimming removed 4 bases at V and 4 bases at J, with 10 bases between. CDR1 is SQVTM and CDR2 is ANQGSEA in the germline V gene. The CDR3 bases are TGCAGCGTTGCCTTCGGGGGAGAGACCCAGTACTTC. It is translated as CSVAFGGETQYF.

This clonotype was detected ten times or more. The gene calls are TRBV29-1 and TRBJ1-1; TRBD1 is a possible D gene (6 bases). Germline loops: CDR1 SQVTM, CDR2 ANQGSEA. This CDR3 region has 13 residues. V dropped 4 bases and J dropped 4 bases, with 13 bases sitting between them. CDR3: CSVAAGEGTEAFF. The CDR3, as DNA: TGCAGCGTTGCGGCAGGGGAGGGCACTGAAGCTTTCTTT.

This clonotype was detected only a few times. This chain links TRBV6-6 with TRBJ2-1, with 11 positions matching TRBD2. Germline values: CDR1 MNHNY, CDR2 SVGAGI (reference sequence). This CDR3 comprises 16 residues. V lost 5 bases to trimming and J lost 4 bases; unmatched junction nucleotides: 7. The CDR3 loop is CASSLKTSGTYNEQFF. CDR3 coding DNA: TGTGCCAGCAGTCTAAAGACTAGCGGGACATACAATGAGCAGTTCTTC.

The chain is built from TRBV5-6 and TRBJ2-2; D uncertain. This CDR3 spans 13 amino acids. Germline CDR1 and CDR2: SGHDT and YYEEEE. Trimming shortened V by 1 base and J by 7 bases, and 8 bases separated the two germline ends. The CDR3 DNA sequence: TGTGCCAGCAGCTTGAGGTTCCGCGGGGAGCTGTTTTTT. It specifies CASSLRFRGELFF.

The CDR3 protein is CASSFSYRDTQYF. As DNA, the CDR3 is TGCGCCAGCAGCTTCTCCTATAGGGATACGCAGTATTTT. The chain uses TRBV4-1 and TRBJ2-3, with D uncertain. With 5 bases removed from V and 6 bases from J, the gap between germline ends came to 12 bases. Germline V gene lookup returns CDR1 MGHRA and CDR2 YSYEKL. This CDR3 contains 13 residues.

In the case of this clonotype: Relative to the germline gene, one junction end is altered; a read error may explain this. V gene TRBV28 combines with J gene TRBJ1-4; D is unresolved. CDR1 and CDR2 from the germline V gene are MDHEN and SYDVKM. The CDR3 extends over 13 amino acids. For the CDR3, the DNA is TGTGCCAGCAGAGGTGTAAATAATGAAAAGCTGTTTTTT. As protein: CASRGVNNEKLFF.

A remark on this clonotype: One end of the junction does not line up with germline, which may come from a read error. The V and J genes are TRBV20-1 and TRBJ2-1; D ambiguous. Germline lookup yields CDR1 DFQATT and CDR2 SNEGSKA (reference sequence). The CDR3 has 14 amino acids. CDR3 sequence: CSAGDSITYNEQFF. CDR3 sequence (DNA): TGCAGTGCTGGAGATTCCATAACCTACAATGAGCAGTTCTTC.

The V call is TRBV20-1, the J call TRBJ2-5, with D possibly being TRBD1 (5 bases). From germline, CDR1 is DFQATT and CDR2 SNEGSKA (reference sequence). The CDR3 sequence is 16 residues long. V lost 6 bases to trimming and J lost 1 base, with 21 bases between them. The DNA of the CDR3 is TGCAGTGCCAGTGGTGGGGCAGGAGATCCCCAAGAGACCCAGTACTTC. Amino acid sequence: CSASGGAGDPQETQYF.

At least ten counts were recorded for this clonotype. The chain is built from TRBV11-2 and TRBJ2-1; D is possibly TRBD1 (5 bases). The CDR3 totals 12 residues. Between the trimmed V and J ends, which lost 5 bases and 5 bases, there was a span of 7 bases. Per the germline V gene, CDR1 is SGHAT and CDR2 is FQNNGV. CDR3 nucleotide sequence: TGTGCCAGCAGCCTAGGGGACAATGAGCAGTTCTTC. Translated, it gives CASSLGDNEQFF.

The V call is TRBV24-1, the J call TRBJ2-4, with 7 nucleotides matching TRBD1. The trim removed 4 bases at V and 0 bases at J, leaving 11 bases unmatched. Germline V lookup: CDR1 KGHDR, CDR2 SFDVKD. The CDR3 contains 18 residues. This CDR3 is CATSDSTGAAVAKNIQYF. The DNA of the CDR3 is TGTGCCACCAGTGACTCTACAGGGGCCGCAGTAGCCAAAAACATTCAGTACTTC.

J is TRBJ2-5 and V is TRBV10-3, with no clear D. Trimming removed 8 bases from V and 0 bases from J, with 7 bases in between. This CDR3 is 12 amino acids long. Germline CDR1 is ENHRY and CDR2 is SYGVKD. The CDR3 is CAISQDQETQYF. CDR3 bases: TGTGCCATCTCCCAGGACCAAGAGACCCAGTACTTC.

This clonotype was observed a handful of times. This chain links TRBV27 with TRBJ2-1; TRBD1 matches 9 bases. The CDR3 has 18 amino acids. Trimming cost V 5 bases and J 0 bases; bases outside gene matches: 11. Germline V lookup: CDR1 MNHEY, CDR2 SMNVEV (reference sequence). CDR3: CASSLGQGRVTSYNEQFF. The CDR3 coding sequence is TGTGCCAGCAGTCTCGGACAGGGGAGGGTCACCTCCTACAATGAGCAGTTCTTC.

This clonotype has a handful of counts. V usage is TRBV28 and J usage is TRBJ1-4; 7 bases align to TRBD1. The CDR3 has 15 amino acids. CDR1 and CDR2 from the germline V gene are MDHEN and SYDVKM. The J segment lost 5 bases and the V segment lost 7 bases, leaving 10 bases of the junction unmatched. CDR3 bases: TGTGCCAGCATACACCGGACAGGCGACAATGAAAAACTGTTTTTT. Its translation: CASIHRTGDNEKLFF.

The CDR3 region has the DNA TGTGCCAGCAGCCCGCGGACTAGCGGGAGTCGTAAAAACATTCAGTACTTC. Translating it yields CASSPRTSGSRKNIQYF. V gene TRBV7-6 combines with J gene TRBJ2-4; 13 bases map to TRBD2. J was trimmed by 4 bases and V by 5 bases; bases with no gene match: 8. The V gene's germline CDR1 is SGHVS and CDR2 FNYEAQ. This CDR3 contains 17 residues.

The rearrangement joins TRBV5-5 to TRBJ1-1, with TRBD1 matching over 7 bases. The CDR3 totals 14 residues. CDR1 is SGHKS, CDR2 YYEKEE, per germline (reference sequence). J lost 3 bases, V lost 5 bases, and 7 bases had no gene match. The CDR3 region is CASRIRTGDTEAFF. The DNA for the CDR3 is TGTGCCAGCAGGATTAGAACAGGGGACACTGAAGCTTTCTTT.

The chain carries TRBV27 and TRBJ1-2; D might be TRBD1 (5 bases). Germline loops: CDR1 MNHEY, CDR2 SMNVEV (reference sequence). There are 13 residues in the CDR3. Trimming left V 5 bases short and J 7 bases short, with 14 bases between. The CDR3 sequence: CASSPHVRGGYTF. The CDR3 bases are TGTGCCAGCAGTCCGCACGTGAGGGGTGGCTACACCTTC.

The chain joins TRBV5-1 to TRBJ2-7, with D unclear. Trimming left V 2 bases short and J 0 bases short, with 12 bases between. The CDR3 totals 15 residues. Germline V lookup: CDR1 SGHRS, CDR2 YFSETQ. CDR3 DNA: TGCGCCAGCAGCTTCGGCGCGACGAGCTCCTACGAGCAGTACTTC. The encoded protein is CASSFGATSSYEQYF. Using reference TRBV5-1 and TRBJ2-7 for the parts outside the CDR3, the full variable domain is KAGVTQTPRYLIKTRGQQVTLSCSPISGHRSVSWYQQTPGQGLQFLFEYFSETQRNKGNFPGRFSGRQFSNSRSEMNVSTLELGDSALYLCASSFGATSSYEQYFGPGTRLTVT.

This clonotype has a handful of counts. The gene calls are TRBV12-3 or TRBV12-4 and TRBJ1-1, with no clear D. The CDR3 length is 14 residues. With 7 bases removed from V and 3 bases from J, the gap between germline ends came to 15 bases. The chain's CDR3 is CASTLSAWHTEAFF. The DNA of the CDR3 is TGTGCCAGCACCCTAAGTGCTTGGCACACTGAAGCTTTCTTT.

This clonotype has only a few counts. The V gene is TRBV5-1, the J gene TRBJ2-3; D is perhaps TRBD1 (6 bases). Trimming pared 2 bases from V and 3 bases from J, leaving 13 bases between. The CDR3 loop spans 15 amino acids. CDR1 SGHRS and CDR2 YFSETQ come from the germline V gene. As DNA, the CDR3 is TGCGCCAGCAGCTTTTTGGGCCAGGGGACAGATACGCAGTATTTT. Encoded protein: CASSFLGQGTDTQYF.

This clonotype turned up a few times. The chain joins TRBV4-1 to TRBJ1-5; unclear D gene. Trimming took off 6 bases at V and 5 bases at J, with 11 bases between the two ends. CDR1 MGHRA and CDR2 YSYEKL come from the germline V gene. The CDR3 has 13 residues. This chain's CDR3 is CASSADGYQPQHF. CDR3 bases: TGCGCCAGCAGTGCAGACGGTTATCAGCCCCAGCATTTT.

This rearrangement joins TRBV20-1 to TRBJ2-3, with 9 bases fitting TRBD2. V shed 6 bases, J shed 4 bases, and the junction held 8 bases outside the gene matches. The CDR3 is 14 amino acids. Per germline, CDR1 DFQATT and CDR2 SNEGSKA (reference sequence). CDR3 DNA sequence: TGCAGTGCCCCCGGGGTAGCGGGGGCAGATACGCAGTATTTT. Translated, it gives CSAPGVAGADTQYF.

J is TRBJ2-1 and V is TRBV6-5, with TRBD2 as a possible D gene (6 bases). The CDR3 length is 14 residues. Germline V CDR1 and CDR2: MNHEY, SVGAGI. V gave up 2 bases and J gave up 7 bases, with 12 bases separating them. The CDR3: CASSYAGLRNEQFF. For the CDR3, the DNA is TGTGCCAGCAGTTACGCGGGGTTAAGAAATGAGCAGTTCTTC.

The rearrangement links TRBV12-3 or TRBV12-4 to TRBJ2-3; the match to TRBD2 covers 8 bases. Trimming at V came to 2 bases and at J to 2 bases, leaving 24 bases not matched to a gene. The CDR3 runs 22 residues. The CDR3 loop reads CASSLSRVDRRGLEVSTDTQYF. In DNA, the CDR3 is TGTGCCAGCAGTTTAAGTCGCGTGGACCGAAGGGGACTAGAAGTTTCCACAGATACGCAGTATTTT.

V is TRBV20-1 and J is TRBJ2-3, with D perhaps matching TRBD1 (6 bases). The ends were cut back, 5 bases at V and 0 bases at J, with 15 bases in the middle. The CDR3 consists of 15 residues. Germline values: CDR1 DFQATT, CDR2 SNEGSKA (reference sequence). CDR3 residues: CSAGGGTLSTDTQYF. In nucleotides, the CDR3 is TGCAGTGCTGGGGGCGGTACCCTTAGCACAGATACGCAGTATTTT.

V usage is TRBV20-1 and J usage is TRBJ2-1; D assignment may be TRBD1 or TRBD2 (5 bases each). CDR1 is DFQATT and CDR2 is SNEGSKA in the germline V gene (reference sequence). The V end was cut by 6 bases, the J end by 2 bases, with 8 bases between. The CDR3 contains 12 residues. CDR3 sequence (DNA): TGCAGTGCGGGGACCGCCTACAATGAGCAGTTCTTC. This gives the protein CSAGTAYNEQFF.

This clonotype occurred a few times. The CDR3 DNA reads TGCAGCGTCAAAACAGTAACCACTAGCTCTGGGGCCAACGTCCTGACTTTC. Translating it yields CSVKTVTTSSGANVLTF. The rearrangement uses TRBV29-1 and TRBJ2-6, with a tentative D call TRBD2 (5 bases). The CDR3 runs to 17 residues. Germline V gene data show CDR1 as SQVTM and CDR2 as ANQGSEA. The ends were cut back, 6 bases at V and 0 bases at J, with 18 bases in the middle.

The chain joins TRBV10-2 to TRBJ1-2; possible D gene TRBD1, 5 bases. The ends were cut back, 7 bases at V and 4 bases at J, with 10 bases in the middle. CDR1 WSHSY and CDR2 SAAADI come from the germline V gene. This CDR3 region has 12 residues. CDR3 protein: CASNKDSYGYTF. The CDR3, as DNA: TGCGCCAGCAATAAAGACAGCTATGGCTACACCTTC.

This clonotype occurred many times. The rearrangement links TRBV24-1 to TRBJ2-1; D perhaps matches TRBD2 (5 bases). V lost 9 bases and J lost 9, with 11 bases in between. The CDR3 sequence is 11 residues long. CDR1 and CDR2 (germline): KGHDR, SFDVKD. The CDR3 loop reads CATGWRFEQFF. The CDR3 bases are TGTGCCACCGGATGGAGGTTTGAGCAGTTCTTC.

V is TRBV9 and J is TRBJ1-5; D possibly corresponds to TRBD1 (6 bases). Germline assignment: CDR1 SGDLS and CDR2 YYNGEE. The V end lost 4 bases, the J end lost 5 bases, and 19 bases lay between the germline ends. CDR3 length equals 16 residues. In DNA, the CDR3 is TGTGCCAGCAGCCCCGGGGGCACGGGGGGCTATCAGCCCCAGCATTTT. This encodes CASSPGGTGGYQPQHF.

The chain couples TRBV29-1 to TRBJ1-1; D remains ambiguous. The CDR3 runs to 14 residues. With 4 bases removed from V and 1 base from J, the gap between germline ends came to 13 bases. Per germline, CDR1 SQVTM and CDR2 ANQGSEA. CDR3 in amino acids: CSVVPGPQNTEAFF. CDR3 nucleotides: TGCAGCGTTGTTCCAGGACCGCAGAACACTGAAGCTTTCTTT. The full variable domain, in which reference TRBV29-1 and TRBJ1-1 provide the parts outside the CDR3, is SAVISQKPSRDICQRGTSLTIQCQVDSQVTMMFWYRQQPGQSLTLIATANQGSEATYESGFVIDKFPISRPNLTFSTLTVSNMSPEDSSIYLCSVVPGPQNTEAFFGQGTRLTVV.